This TCR beta chain was identified in a study of blood T cell repertoires in COVID-19. About the study: The study drew acute and convalescent COVID-19 samples from the United States, Italy and Spain.

The method was immunoSEQ multiplex PCR; TCRdb's version includes in-frame clones alone and lacks a portion of them. The sample contains roughly 67,000 clones, under 85% of which appear only once. The CDR3 runs 16 residues. CDR1 is LGHDT and CDR2 is YNNKEL in the germline V gene (reference sequence). With V trimmed by 5 bases and J by 2 bases, 5 bases remained unmatched. The TCR was taken from a woman aged 45-65 years with active or convalescent COVID-19. This chain uses TRBV3-1 (or the pseudogene TRBV3-2) with TRBJ2-1; 11 bases map to TRBD2. The sequencing sample was made of peripheral blood. The CDR3 bases are TGTGCCAGCAGCTTTACTAGCGGGAGACCCTACAATGAGCAGTTCTTC. Its protein is CASSFTSGRPYNEQFF.